Listed below are T cell receptor beta chains from one sample, sequenced in a study of CD8 T cells in ankylosing spondylitis. In TCRdb, the 5' RACE reads were re-called with MiXCR into one record per CDR3 protein. The sample lists 150,000 to 200,000 distinct CDR3 sequences, 10% to 15% occurring once. Sequencing used blood, either unsorted or a sorted T cell fraction (not recorded which). The receptors were sampled from a female donor with ankylosing spondylitis or in good health (not recorded which). The CDR3 runs from the conserved cysteine through the conserved F or W. The size field is filled for only some rows; it gives once, few, many or a size class.

v_gene: TRBV20-1
j_gene: TRBJ2-7
abundance: many
CDR3aa: CSASPGAIYEQYF

v_gene: TRBV4-3
j_gene: TRBJ1-1
abundance: few
CDR3aa: CASSQDRRTEAFF

v_gene: TRBV6-2/TRBV6-3
j_gene: TRBJ2-1
abundance: many
CDR3aa: CASSYSGMEQFF

v_gene: TRBV7-3
j_gene: TRBJ1-2
abundance: many
CDR3aa: CASSPTPGNYGYTF

v_gene: TRBV6-2/TRBV6-3
j_gene: TRBJ2-1
abundance: few
CDR3aa: CASSYPLGASGPYNEQFF

v_gene: TRBV7-3
j_gene: TRBJ2-1
abundance: many
CDR3aa: CASSLGGGSYNEQFF

v_gene: TRBV29-1
j_gene: TRBJ2-2
abundance: many
CDR3aa: CSVDRGNTGELFF

v_gene: TRBV12-3/TRBV12-4
j_gene: TRBJ2-3
abundance: many
CDR3aa: CASSTRDRVGSSDTQYF

v_gene: TRBV28
j_gene: TRBJ1-5
abundance: many
CDR3aa: CASRALAGGNQPQHF

v_gene: TRBV28
j_gene: TRBJ2-3
abundance: many
CDR3aa: CASSSPHSDTQYF

v_gene: TRBV21-1
j_gene: TRBJ1-1
abundance: few
CDR3aa: CASSKGGNTEAFF

v_gene: TRBV5-1
j_gene: TRBJ2-7
abundance: -
CDR3aa: CASTLTTSQGYEQYF

v_gene: TRBV20-1
j_gene: TRBJ2-7
abundance: few
CDR3aa: CSARDGREDYEQYF

v_gene: TRBV5-1
j_gene: TRBJ2-1
abundance: few
CDR3aa: CASSAQGTADNEQFF

v_gene: TRBV5-1
j_gene: TRBJ1-4
abundance: many
CDR3aa: CASSLGSEKLFF

v_gene: TRBV7-9
j_gene: TRBJ2-2
abundance: few
CDR3aa: CASSLASGVGELFF

v_gene: TRBV5-4
j_gene: TRBJ2-1
abundance: -
CDR3aa: CASSLGTSVSYNEQFF

v_gene: TRBV7-9
j_gene: TRBJ1-1
abundance: many
CDR3aa: CASSLQGVRTEAFF